The entry that follows covers one TCR beta chain sequence. Antigen specificity is unknown. Sequencing used immunoSEQ multiplex PCR; TCRdb keeps in-frame clones, though not all of them. The sample carries 13,000 or so clones, approximately 89% recorded once. The V gene lost 5 bases and the J gene lost 4 bases, with 5 bases spanning the gap. Germline V CDR1 and CDR2: MNHEY, SMNVEV (reference sequence). This CDR3 has 11 residues. These data originate in a study of blood T cell dynamics during melanoma immunotherapy. Findings and limits, study-wide: Disease-control patients' PBMC repertoires became either more clonal or more diverse at W3.

The time point: pre-treatment baseline. Patients had no prior systemic cancer treatment, immunosuppressants or other active cancers. The chain employs TRBV27 and TRBJ1-2; no reliable D call. The sequencing used blood, collected from a patient treated with checkpoint blockade. This clonotype was obtained from a human donor with melanoma. The CDR3 DNA follows: TGTGCCAGCAGTGGAGGCTATGGCTACACCTTC. Protein: CASSGGYGYTF.